The 4 T cell receptor beta chains presented below share a single source sample, sequenced in a study of CD8 T cells in Susac syndrome. About 0.45 to 1 ug RNA was reverse transcribed with random hexamers. TCRdb used MiXCR to reprocess the immunoSEQ multiplex PCR reads, holding one entry per CDR3 protein. The sample consists of around 190,000 distinct CDR3 sequences, approximately 95% of them appearing once. The sequencing input was CD8+ T cells from PBMCs. The origin of the receptors is a human donor with multiple sclerosis.

The chain combines TRBV28 with TRBJ2-1; 11 nucleotides agree with TRBD2. Germline trimming cut 6 bases from V and 1 base from J; bases unmatched to any gene: 14. The CDR3 contains 19 residues. CDR1 MDHEN and CDR2 SYDVKM come from the germline V gene. DNA of the CDR3: TGTGCCAGCAGCCCCTTGAGACTAGCGGGATCCCTATCCTACAATGAGCAGTTCTTC. It specifies CASSPLRLAGSLSYNEQFF.

The rearrangement uses TRBV5-1 and TRBJ2-1, with 9 bases matching TRBD2. The V gene's germline CDR1 is SGHRS and CDR2 YFSETQ. The ends lost 1 base at V and 9 bases at J; junction bases unmatched: 8. This CDR3 spans 15 amino acids. CDR3 sequence: CASSLWTSEGGEQFF. The CDR3 DNA sequence: TGCGCCAGCAGCTTGTGGACTAGCGAGGGGGGTGAGCAGTTCTTC. Drawing the rest from reference TRBV5-1 and TRBJ2-1, the complete variable domain is KAGVTQTPRYLIKTRGQQVTLSCSPISGHRSVSWYQQTPGQGLQFLFEYFSETQRNKGNFPGRFSGRQFSNSRSEMNVSTLELGDSALYLCASSLWTSEGGEQFFGPGTRLTVL.

The rearrangement uses TRBV28 and TRBJ1-2; D ambiguous. Germline CDR1 is MDHEN and CDR2 is SYDVKM. CDR3 length: 14 residues. Trimming took 7 bases from V and 6 from J, leaving 18 bases between them. The CDR3 reads CASTPSKTVNGYTF. The CDR3, as DNA: TGTGCCAGCACCCCGTCGAAGACGGTGAATGGCTACACCTTC.

V usage is TRBV7-3 and J usage is TRBJ2-1; D not certain. V lost 1 base, J lost 1 base, and 8 bases lay in between. The V gene's germline CDR1 is SGHTA and CDR2 FQGTGA. The CDR3 runs to 15 residues. DNA for the CDR3: TGTGCCAGCAGCTTAATTGGTCCGTCCTACAATGAGCAGTTCTTC. Its protein product is CASSLIGPSYNEQFF.